The sequence of this T cell receptor (beta chain) was determined in a study of blood T cells in healthy people across ages (dated by TCRdb to between 2014 and 2017). With regard to the full study: In model experiments, template switching captured about one uniquely barcoded TCR beta cDNA molecule for every two T cells. Two additional independent replicas of 1 million unique cDNA reads from the same blood draw were analyzed for two donors (one aged 18 to 30 and one aged 80 or older). Using deep sequencing normalized with unique cDNA molecular identifiers, the study measured how TCR beta repertoire diversity changes with age. Four age groups were formed from the donors: young (average roughly 15 years), middle-aged (roughly 38), aged (around 62) and long-lived (about 80). To avoid experimental bias, donors of different ages were randomly spread across the sequencing lanes. Broader findings and caveats from the paper: Estimates of total diversity based on one million sequenced T cells were considered lower bounds and underestimates. A strong correlation was found between observed TCR beta diversity and the percentage of naive T cells measured by flow cytometry. As age increased, observed TCR beta diversity per million T cells dropped in a roughly linear way, and a significant reduction was already evident by age around 41. Because donor CMV infection status was unknown, age-related changes in expanded clonotypes were potentially confounded. Because profiling used bulk unsorted PBMCs, naive and antigen-experienced compartments could not be compared conclusively. Compared with the aged group, the long-lived group had more naive CD4+ T cells, fewer expanded clones and increased TCR diversity, a pattern suggesting age selection.

Taken from the germline V gene, the CDR1 and CDR2 loops are SQVTM and ANQGSEA. V and J lose 4 bases and 10 bases, and a span of 11 bases separates them. The CDR3 has 11 amino acids, counting the end cysteine and phenylalanine. Only the CDR3 DNA stays, 33 bases, in frame from base 1. This clonotype was counted between two and nine times. Its antigen has not been determined. A much larger clonotype is one base distant, so this may be a read error. The donors were roughly 39 Caucasian individuals from Russia, aged roughly 6 to 90 years, who were systemically healthy. Each donor gave about 9.2 milliliters of peripheral blood, drawn into EDTA-treated Vacutainer tubes. PBMCs were isolated by Ficoll-Paque density-gradient centrifugation, with at least 7 million obtained per sample. Total RNA, at least 6 micrograms per sample, was extracted from PBMCs with Trizol reagent. Naive CD45RAhigh/CD27high T cell percentages were measured by flow cytometry on a PBMC aliquot from every donor.

Library preparation was by 5' RACE. Instrument on record: Illumina HiSeq 2500. A second PCR of about 6 to 11 cycles was performed with a sample-barcoded 5' primer and a J-beta primer mix. A template-switch 5' adaptor carrying 12 random nucleotides introduced a unique molecular identifier onto each TCR beta cDNA molecule. Each sample yielded at least 3 million CDR3-containing paired-end reads. The Mint cDNA synthesis kit, primed by a TRBC-specific oligonucleotide, was used to synthesize first-strand cDNA from all RNA. All cDNA was treated with uracil-DNA glycosylase and then went through a first 18-cycle PCR with the universal primers M1SS and BC2_uni_R. In the original analysis: For normalization, 1 million high-quality reads were randomly selected from each sample, with every read carrying a distinct molecular identifier. Reads sharing molecular identifiers were discarded rather than binned into consensus sequences. MiTCR, with a Q25 quality threshold and the strictest error-elimination algorithm, was used for CDR3 identification, clonotype clustering and error correction. A nonparametric unseen species model using Euler transformation provided a lower-bound estimate of total TCR beta diversity. TCRdb redid the processing of the public reads, applying fastp at Q25 and MiXCR, and retained in-frame beta chains. Each entry merges the rows of one CDR3 protein and shows their most common DNA and genes. The V and J calls were not made by the authors but by TCRdb's processing. In this sample the table shows some 1.4 million distinct CDR3 sequences, 40% to 50% of which occur a single time. The biggest ten clones account for roughly 7.7% of the sample.

The rearranged segments are TRBV29-1 and TRBJ2-1; TRBD2 could be the D gene, as 5 bases match. This TCR was recovered from a young woman in good health. Input material: blood. This receptor carries the CDR3 CSVVLPGEQFF. The nucleotide sequence is TGCAGCGTTGTTCTCCCGGGGGAGCAGTTCTTC.